This T cell receptor (beta chain) was documented in a study of cytomegalovirus exposure and HLA in healthy donors. General study results and limits: Listed as cytomegalovirus-associated were 164 TCR beta chains.

This CDR3 comprises 14 residues. With 6 bases clipped from V and 1 base from J, the junction kept 4 bases outside the gene matches. The germline CDR1 and CDR2 sequences are SGHRS and YFSETQ. Note on this clone: The target antigen is unknown.

The study ran its PCR with 60 Vbeta and 13 Jbeta primers. TCRdb's table, derived via immunoSEQ multiplex PCR, lists solely in-frame clones and lacks some. The table records 85,000 to 100,000 clones, less than 70% of them present only once. The genes are TRBV5-1 and TRBJ1-1; 9 positions match TRBD1. This receptor was identified in a man between 45 and 60 years old in good health and CMV-seronegative. Sequenced: PBMCs. For the CDR3, the DNA is TGCGCCAGCATGCGGACAGGGGCGAACACTGAAGCTTTCTTT. Its protein product is CASMRTGANTEAFF.